Below, one T cell receptor (beta chain) is given with its context. Germline CDR1 is SSHAT and CDR2 is FNYEAQ (reference sequence). Losses at the gene ends were 4 bases for V and 7 bases for J; bases not matched to a gene: 19. The CDR3 is 17 residues long. The data stem from a study of blood T cell repertoires in COVID-19. Clones were read by immunoSEQ multiplex PCR, and TCRdb kept only the in-frame ones, dropping some. In the table there are about 210,000 clones, approximately 85% of which are singletons. Sequencing used peripheral blood. The receptor was derived from a woman aged 65 to 85 with COVID-19, enrolled during active disease. The rearrangement joins TRBV7-7 to TRBJ2-7; 7 bases map to TRBD1. The CDR3 is CASSWTRDRRLPKEQYF. CDR3 DNA: TGTGCCAGCAGCTGGACCCGGGACAGACGCCTCCCGAAAGAGCAGTACTTC.